This T cell receptor (beta chain) was recorded in a study of post-analysis software for immune sequencing data (dated by TCRdb to the mid-2010s). Regarding the study in general: Relapsing-remitting, secondary progressive and progressive-relapsing multiple sclerosis were recorded as disease courses, and subtype annotation was lacking for some patients. The patient repertoires were set against approximately 10 previously published healthy control repertoires from donors whose ages ranged from roughly 6 to 27 years. A subset of samples was prepared in parallel using single-end sample barcoding, then pooled and co-amplified after Illumina adapter ligation. Study-wide conclusions, independent of this receptor: Compared with controls, multiple sclerosis patients had significantly lower normalized Chao1 diversity, a finding suggesting substantial peripheral T-cell clonal expansion. The multiple sclerosis patient group was slightly younger than the control group. Strong co-clustering of samples prepared in the same batch was shown by direct clustering with F measure, prompting a batch-effect correction.

Receptor libraries were prepared by PCR. The run used an Illumina HiSeq 2500. To reduce PCR and sequencing biases, unique molecular identifiers were built into the TCR beta cDNA libraries. Roughly 0.5 million cDNA molecules were obtained per 1 to 10 million input T cells, so each molecule approximated one T cell. The patient libraries were prepared and sequenced using the same protocol as the earlier healthy control dataset. Samples belonging to the same batch were prepared together, multiplexed and sequenced on a shared HiSeq lane. The paper's data handling went like this. MIGEC was used to process the raw barcoded reads, and molecular identifier groups with only a single read were discarded before consensus assembly and CDR3 extraction. Clonotype tables were post-analysed with VDJtools, normalizing diversity by down-sampling all datasets to the smallest sample size. To correct batch-related cross-sample contamination, repertoire overlap clustering matched CDR3 amino acid sequences but not nucleotide sequences. TCRdb trimmed the raw reads at Q25, called clones with MiXCR and kept productive beta chains. Each CDR3 protein appears once, grouped with its most common genes and DNA. The V and J calls and clone size come from TCRdb's table, not from the authors' own analysis. Across this sample there are around 770,000 distinct CDR3 sequences, with 46% seen only once. The biggest ten clones account for 4.9% of the sample.

Of note for this clonotype: Its antigen has not been determined. No much larger clone exists at a distance of one base, and base qualities are not known.

To demonstrate the VDJtools post-analysis software, the study profiled TCR beta repertoires from the peripheral blood of around 13 young patients with multiple sclerosis. The multiple sclerosis patients were children and adolescents between roughly 6 and 16 years of age. The receptor comes from a girl aged 10-17 years with multiple sclerosis. The sequenced sample consisted of blood.

The nucleotide sequence is TGCAGCGTTGAAACTTTTTACGAGCAGTACTTC. Translated, it reads CSVETFYEQYF. Here the chain combines TRBV29-1 and TRBJ2-7; a confident D gene designation cannot be given. Reading from cysteine to phenylalanine, the CDR3 counts 11 amino acids. Only CDR3 DNA remains: 33 bases, in frame from the first base. CDR1 and CDR2 were assigned from the germline V gene as SQVTM and ANQGSEA. V lost 2 bases and J lost 4 bases; the stretch between them is 6 bases long.